A selection of T cell receptor beta chains follows, all from one sample in a study of CD8+ T cells in alopecia areata. The method was immunoSEQ multiplex PCR; TCRdb's version includes in-frame clones alone and lacks a portion of them. The sample carries 150,000 to 200,000 clones, about 65% recorded once. The source material was CD4+ T cells sorted from blood, sampled between weeks 49 and 50, from a patient treated with tofacitinib. Receptors originate from a human donor with alopecia areata. Both conserved end residues are part of each CDR3. D genes are given only for firm matches.

D gene: TRBD1; V gene: TRBV30; J gene: TRBJ1-2; CDR3 protein: CAWSDARGRDNYGYTF
D gene: TRBD1; V gene: TRBV11-2; J gene: TRBJ2-5; CDR3 protein: CASSLGQGEETQYF
D gene: NA; V gene: TRBV5-1; J gene: TRBJ2-3; CDR3 protein: CASYGTPTSTDTQYF
D gene: NA; V gene: TRBV27; J gene: TRBJ2-5; CDR3 protein: CASSSLRGEETQYF
D gene: NA; V gene: TRBV27; J gene: TRBJ1-2; CDR3 protein: CASSSQGYGYTF
D gene: NA; V gene: TRBV7-6; J gene: TRBJ2-7; CDR3 protein: CASSLDIGFYEQYF
D gene: NA; V gene: TRBV30; J gene: TRBJ1-5; CDR3 protein: CAWSVGGHQPQHF
D gene: TRBD2; V gene: TRBV7-2; J gene: TRBJ2-4; CDR3 protein: CASSPRAGGPNIQYF
D gene: NA; V gene: TRBV14; J gene: TRBJ1-2; CDR3 protein: CASSQGWTDNAAFAF
D gene: NA; V gene: TRBV27; J gene: TRBJ1-6; CDR3 protein: CASSSAQGKSSSPLHF
D gene: NA; V gene: TRBV29-1; J gene: TRBJ1-4; CDR3 protein: CSFASPFEKLFF
D gene: NA; V gene: TRBV5-1; J gene: TRBJ1-1; CDR3 protein: CASSRRVRGGINTEAFF
D gene: NA; V gene: TRBV5-1; J gene: TRBJ1-1; CDR3 protein: CASSLGVGPWGTEAFF
D gene: NA; V gene: TRBV7-8; J gene: TRBJ2-7; CDR3 protein: CASSSEVGEQYF
D gene: NA; V gene: TRBV6-1; J gene: TRBJ2-5; CDR3 protein: CASSESGSQGWKTQYF
D gene: NA; V gene: TRBV29-1; J gene: TRBJ1-1; CDR3 protein: CSVEPQARRWNTEAFF
D gene: TRBD1; V gene: TRBV30; J gene: TRBJ1-2; CDR3 protein: CAWSVGGGAPNYGYTF
D gene: TRBD1; V gene: TRBV14; J gene: TRBJ2-7; CDR3 protein: CASSRGTVTYEQYF
D gene: TRBD1; V gene: TRBV27; J gene: TRBJ1-6; CDR3 protein: CASRGTGDSPLHF
D gene: NA; V gene: TRBV7-6; J gene: TRBJ2-7; CDR3 protein: CASSPPTGGPYEQYF
D gene: NA; V gene: TRBV15; J gene: TRBJ1-4; CDR3 protein: CATSPRMGVEKLFF
D gene: NA; V gene: TRBV28; J gene: TRBJ2-7; CDR3 protein: CASSLTIGRNRSYEQYF
D gene: TRBD2; V gene: TRBV29-1; J gene: TRBJ2-4; CDR3 protein: CSVGGGLAKNIQYF
D gene: NA; V gene: TRBV29-1; J gene: TRBJ1-2; CDR3 protein: CSVKGSGRGHYGYTF
D gene: TRBD1; V gene: TRBV6-5; J gene: TRBJ2-7; CDR3 protein: CASGYRTGRGYEQYF
D gene: TRBD1; V gene: TRBV5-4; J gene: TRBJ1-2; CDR3 protein: CASSFDRVYGYTF
D gene: TRBD1; V gene: TRBV29-1; J gene: TRBJ1-1; CDR3 protein: CSVGQGANTEAFF
D gene: NA; V gene: TRBV7-2; J gene: TRBJ1-1; CDR3 protein: CASSSTLSTEAFF
D gene: TRBD2; V gene: TRBV2; J gene: TRBJ2-1; CDR3 protein: CASSGAMGTSGEQFF
D gene: TRBD1; V gene: TRBV29-1; J gene: TRBJ1-1; CDR3 protein: CSAGARGVAEAFF
D gene: NA; V gene: TRBV5-1; J gene: TRBJ2-1; CDR3 protein: CASSLGGGTSYNEQFF
D gene: TRBD1; V gene: TRBV15; J gene: TRBJ2-7; CDR3 protein: CATSRDLGQAYEQYF
D gene: NA; V gene: TRBV4-1; J gene: TRBJ1-2; CDR3 protein: CASSQETANYGYTF
D gene: NA; V gene: TRBV19; J gene: TRBJ1-1; CDR3 protein: CAGTMVHTEAFF